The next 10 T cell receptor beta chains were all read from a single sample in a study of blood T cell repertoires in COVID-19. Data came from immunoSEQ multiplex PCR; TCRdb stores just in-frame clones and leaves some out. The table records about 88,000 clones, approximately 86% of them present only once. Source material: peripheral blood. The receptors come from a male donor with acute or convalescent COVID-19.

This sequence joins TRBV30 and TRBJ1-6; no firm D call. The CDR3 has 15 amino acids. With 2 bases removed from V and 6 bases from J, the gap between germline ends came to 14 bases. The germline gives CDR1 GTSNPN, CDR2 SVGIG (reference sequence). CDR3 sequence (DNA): TGTGCCTGGAGTCGAGGCCGGGATCCTAATTCACCCCTCCACTTT. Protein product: CAWSRGRDPNSPLHF.

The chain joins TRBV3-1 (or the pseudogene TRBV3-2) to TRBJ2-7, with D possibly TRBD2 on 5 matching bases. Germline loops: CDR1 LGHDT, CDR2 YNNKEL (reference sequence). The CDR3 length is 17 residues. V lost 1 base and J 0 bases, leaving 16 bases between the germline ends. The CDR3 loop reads CASSQVPRLGSSYEQYF. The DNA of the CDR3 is TGTGCCAGCAGCCAAGTCCCCAGGCTGGGGAGCTCCTACGAGCAGTACTTC.

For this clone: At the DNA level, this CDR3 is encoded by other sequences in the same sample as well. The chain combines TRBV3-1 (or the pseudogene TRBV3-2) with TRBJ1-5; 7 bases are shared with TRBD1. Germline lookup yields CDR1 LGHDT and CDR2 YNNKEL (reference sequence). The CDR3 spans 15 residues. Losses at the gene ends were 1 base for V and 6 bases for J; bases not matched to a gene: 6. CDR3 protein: CASSQGLQGGQPQHF. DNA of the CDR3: TGTGCCAGCAGCCAAGGGTTGCAGGGGGGTCAGCCCCAGCATTTT.

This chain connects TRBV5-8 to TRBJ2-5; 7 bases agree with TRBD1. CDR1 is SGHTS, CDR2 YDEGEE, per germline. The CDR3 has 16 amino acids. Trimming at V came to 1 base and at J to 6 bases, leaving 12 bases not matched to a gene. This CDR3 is CASSLKGATARKTQYF. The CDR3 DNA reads TGTGCCAGCAGCTTGAAGGGGGCGACAGCCCGTAAGACCCAGTACTTC.

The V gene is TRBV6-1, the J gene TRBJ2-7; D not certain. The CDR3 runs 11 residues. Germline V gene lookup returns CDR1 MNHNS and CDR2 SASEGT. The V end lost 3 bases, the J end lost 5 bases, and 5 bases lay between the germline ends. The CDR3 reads CASSDIHEQYF. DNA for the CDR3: TGTGCCAGCAGTGACATCCACGAGCAGTACTTC.

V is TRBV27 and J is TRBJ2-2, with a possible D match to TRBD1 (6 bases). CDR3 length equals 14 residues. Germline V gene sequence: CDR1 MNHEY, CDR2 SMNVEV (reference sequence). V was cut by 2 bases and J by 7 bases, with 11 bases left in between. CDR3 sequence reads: CASSLNRVDGELFF. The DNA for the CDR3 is TGTGCCAGCAGTTTAAACAGGGTGGACGGGGAGCTGTTTTTT.

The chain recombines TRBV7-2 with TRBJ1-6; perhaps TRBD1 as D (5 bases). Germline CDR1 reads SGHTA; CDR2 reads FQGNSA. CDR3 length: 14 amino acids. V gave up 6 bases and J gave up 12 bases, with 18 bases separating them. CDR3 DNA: TGTGCCAGCAGAACGGGGGAATCGGGTTTACCCCTCCACTTT. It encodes CASRTGESGLPLHF. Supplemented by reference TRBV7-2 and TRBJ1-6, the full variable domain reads GAGVSQSPSNKVTEKGKDVELRCDPISGHTALYWYRQSLGQGLEFLIYFQGNSAPDKSGLPSDRFSAERTGGSVSTLTIQRTQQEDSAVYLCASRTGESGLPLHFGNGTRLTVT.

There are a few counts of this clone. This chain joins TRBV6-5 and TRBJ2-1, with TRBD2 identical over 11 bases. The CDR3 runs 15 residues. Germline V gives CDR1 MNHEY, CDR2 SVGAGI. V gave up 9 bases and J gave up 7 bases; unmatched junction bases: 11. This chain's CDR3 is CASRRLAGTSNEQFF. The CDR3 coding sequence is TGTGCCAGTCGCAGACTAGCGGGGACCAGTAATGAGCAGTTCTTC.

This CDR3 reads CASRGRHIESGELFF. DNA for the CDR3: TGTGCCAGCCGTGGCCGACATATAGAATCCGGGGAGCTGTTTTTT. The chain carries TRBV6-1 and TRBJ2-2, with D unclear. Germline V lookup: CDR1 MNHNS, CDR2 SASEGT. The CDR3 is 15 residues long. The V end lost 8 bases, the J end lost 6 bases, and 19 bases lay between the germline ends.

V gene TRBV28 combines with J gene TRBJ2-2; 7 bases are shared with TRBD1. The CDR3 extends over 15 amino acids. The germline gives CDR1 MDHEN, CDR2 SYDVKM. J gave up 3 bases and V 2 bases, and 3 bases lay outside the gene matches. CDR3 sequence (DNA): TGTGCCAGCAGTTTACCGGGACAGTACACCGGGGAGCTGTTTTTT. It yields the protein CASSLPGQYTGELFF.